The entry that follows covers one T cell receptor beta chain sequence. Its antigen is not known. A junction end diverges from the germline sequence, so it may reflect a read error. TCRdb itself ran the 5' RACE reads through MiXCR, one entry per CDR3 protein. The sample includes tens of thousands of distinct CDR3 sequences, roughly 22% of them seen just once. Study-wide results and caveats: The larger cohort examined one V-J beta rearrangement, not whole repertoires. The TCR gene usage of tumor memory CD4+ T cells clustered together with blood and lymph node memory CD4+ cells and with lymph node naive CD4+ cells. Tumor Treg TCRs overlapped most with tumor naive CD4+ cells.

Germline CDR1 and CDR2: SQVTM and ANQGSEA. This CDR3 is 10 amino acids long. This sequence joins TRBV29-1 and TRBJ1-2; perhaps TRBD1 as D (5 bases). What was sequenced was tumor-infiltrating naive CD4+ T cells sorted from the breast tumor. Stated subset: naive CD4+ T cells, CD4+CD45RA+CD25-. The TCR was taken from a female donor with breast cancer. The CDR3 nucleotides are TGCAGCGCAAGTCGAGGGGTTATCCTCTTC. It encodes CSASRGVILF.